Shown below are 16 T cell receptor beta chains from a single sample sequenced in a study of persistence of HIV-infected CD4 T cells. No antigens are known for them. Lysates of CMV-infected fibroblasts at around 10 ug/mL stimulated these cells. CD40L-negative CD69-negative CD45RO-high memory CD4+ T cells were sorted as populations depleted of antigen-responding cells. Sequencing used immunoSEQ version 4 in survey mode. The method was immunoSEQ multiplex PCR; TCRdb's version includes in-frame clones alone and lacks a portion of them. In the table there are some 41,000 clones, more than 70% of which are singletons. This material consisted of CD4+ T cells sorted from PBMCs after approximately 18-hour stimulation, taken from a patient who received antiretroviral therapy. These receptors were taken from an adult man with HIV who was CMV-seropositive.

The count of this clone is one. This chain connects TRBV19 to TRBJ1-3; no clear D gene. Trimming stripped 5 bases from V and 2 bases from J, with 13 bases between. The CDR3 is 15 amino acids. Germline CDR1 LNHDA, CDR2 SQIVND (reference sequence). CDR3 residues: CASSPRGGAGNTIYF. The CDR3 DNA sequence: TGTGCCAGTAGTCCTCGCGGCGGCGCTGGAAACACCATATATTTT.

The chain recombines TRBV9 with TRBJ1-1; TRBD1 might be the D (5 bases). Germline-derived CDR1 and CDR2 are SGDLS and YYNGEE. V gave up 4 bases and J gave up 5 bases, with 15 bases separating them. This CDR3 spans 14 amino acids. DNA of the CDR3: TGTGCCAGCAGCCCCCAGCCTACAGGAACTGAAGCTTTCTTT. Translation gives CASSPQPTGTEAFF.

This clone was counted a few times. The rearrangement joins TRBV3-1 (or the pseudogene TRBV3-2) to TRBJ1-5; D perhaps matches TRBD1 (6 bases). The CDR3 totals 15 residues. Trimming shortened V by 6 bases and J by 4 bases, and 16 bases separated the two germline ends. Looked up from germline, CDR1 is LGHDT and CDR2 is YNNKEL (reference sequence). CDR3 DNA: TGTGCCAGCAGTCCCTTTGTGGGGGCAAATCAGCCCCAGCATTTT. Its translation: CASSPFVGANQPQHF.

This chain links TRBV5-1 with TRBJ1-1; D is possibly TRBD1 (6 bases). Per germline, CDR1 SGHRS and CDR2 YFSETQ. There are 17 residues in the CDR3. V lost 4 bases and J 0 bases, leaving 19 bases between the germline ends. The CDR3 spells CASSPRGLEGLNTEAFF. The CDR3 DNA reads as TGCGCCAGCAGCCCGCGGGGGCTGGAGGGACTGAACACTGAAGCTTTCTTT.

This chain uses TRBV18 with TRBJ1-4; tentatively, D is TRBD1 (5 bases). The CDR3 covers 15 residues. Germline V gives CDR1 KGHSH, CDR2 LQKENI. V was cut by 3 bases and J by 5 bases, with 13 bases left in between. CDR3 residues: CASSPRGSPNEKLFF. In DNA, the CDR3 is TGTGCCAGCTCACCGAGGGGCTCACCCAATGAAAAACTGTTTTTT.

The chain recombines TRBV5-1 with TRBJ2-1; 8 bases agree with TRBD1. The trim removed 0 bases at V and 4 bases at J, leaving 3 bases unmatched. CDR3 length equals 15 residues. CDR1 SGHRS and CDR2 YFSETQ come from the germline V gene. As DNA, the CDR3 is TGCGCCAGCAGCTTGGGGACAGGGCCATACAATGAGCAGTTCTTC. This translates into CASSLGTGPYNEQFF.

The genes are TRBV6-5 and TRBJ1-2; 7 bases map to TRBD1. V trimming: 6 bases; J trimming: 5 bases; junction bases outside the gene matches: 12. This CDR3 is 15 amino acids long. From germline, CDR1 is MNHEY and CDR2 SVGAGI. This CDR3 reads CASSPVDRVFYGYTF. The CDR3 DNA reads TGTGCCAGCAGCCCGGTAGACAGGGTATTTTATGGCTACACCTTC.

J is TRBJ1-1 and V is TRBV9; 10 nucleotides align to TRBD1. This CDR3 has 14 amino acids. Germline assignment: CDR1 SGDLS and CDR2 YYNGEE. With 4 bases clipped from V and 5 bases from J, the junction kept 5 bases outside the gene matches. The CDR3 region has the DNA TGTGCCAGCAGCTCGGGACAGGGGAAAACTGAAGCTTTCTTT. Protein sequence: CASSSGQGKTEAFF.

The rearrangement joins TRBV27 to TRBJ2-3; possibly TRBD1 for D (6 bases). The CDR3 has 15 amino acids. Deletions cut 4 bases from V and 0 bases from J, with 11 bases between. Germline values: CDR1 MNHEY, CDR2 SMNVEV (reference sequence). The CDR3 sequence is CASSSNRVSTDTQYF. DNA for the CDR3: TGTGCCAGCAGTTCCAACAGGGTCAGCACAGATACGCAGTATTTT.

The V call is TRBV30, the J call TRBJ1-5; no firm D call. CDR1 GTSNPN and CDR2 SVGIG come from the germline V gene (reference sequence). The V end lost 1 base, the J end lost 4 bases, and 8 bases lay between the germline ends. CDR3 length equals 13 residues. CDR3 protein: CAWSDSANQPQHF. The CDR3 DNA reads as TGTGCCTGGAGTGATTCCGCTAATCAGCCCCAGCATTTT.

This clone was seen more than once but under ten times. J is TRBJ1-3 and V is TRBV4-2; TRBD1 matches 9 bases. CDR1 and CDR2 (germline): LGHNA, YNFKEQ. CDR3 length: 17 residues. V was pared by 3 bases and J by 0 bases, with 6 bases of the junction left unmatched. CDR3 region: CASSQVTGGSSGNTIYF. The CDR3 DNA sequence: TGTGCCAGCAGCCAGGTGACAGGGGGGAGCTCTGGAAACACCATATATTTT.

This chain connects TRBV18 to TRBJ2-1; the match to TRBD1 covers 8 bases. Germline assignment: CDR1 KGHSH and CDR2 LQKENI. The J segment lost 1 base and the V segment lost 2 bases, leaving 4 bases of the junction unmatched. There are 16 residues in the CDR3. The CDR3: CASSPLGQGSYNEQFF. DNA of the CDR3: TGTGCCAGCTCACCATTAGGACAGGGATCCTACAATGAGCAGTTCTTC.

This clone is labeled as medium-sized. The rearrangement links TRBV19 to TRBJ2-1, with D possibly being TRBD2 (6 bases). Trimming took off 7 bases at V and 4 bases at J, with 17 bases between the two ends. Germline V lookup: CDR1 LNHDA, CDR2 SQIVND (reference sequence). This CDR3 has 15 residues. This chain's CDR3 is CASNQMGAGYNEQFF. CDR3 sequence (DNA): TGTGCCAGTAACCAAATGGGCGCGGGATACAATGAGCAGTTCTTC. The full variable domain, completed using reference TRBV19 and TRBJ2-1, is DGGITQSPKYLFRKEGQNVTLSCEQNLNHDAMYWYRQDPGQGLRLIYYSQIVNDFQKGDIAEGYSVSREKKESFPLTVTSAQKNPTAFYLCASNQMGAGYNEQFFGPGTRLTVL.

The chain couples TRBV19 to TRBJ2-3, with D hard to call. CDR1 and CDR2 (germline): LNHDA, SQIVND (reference sequence). The CDR3 is 17 residues long. The V end lost 3 bases, the J end lost 3 bases, and 19 bases lay between the germline ends. The CDR3 region has the DNA TGTGCCAGTAGTATCCCCGGGCAGCCTCTGAGAACAGATACGCAGTATTTT. It specifies CASSIPGQPLRTDTQYF.

The gene calls are TRBV19 and TRBJ2-1, with 8 bases that match TRBD1. J lost 2 bases, V lost 2 bases, and 5 bases had no gene match. CDR1 and CDR2 (germline): LNHDA, SQIVND (reference sequence). The CDR3 is made up of 16 amino acids. The CDR3 spells CASSIKGQGAYNEQFF. The CDR3 nucleotides are TGTGCCAGTAGTATAAAAGGACAGGGTGCCTACAATGAGCAGTTCTTC.

This chain joins TRBV5-5 and TRBJ1-5, with 7 bases fitting TRBD1. V was clipped by 4 bases and J by 0 bases; unmatched bases: 4. This CDR3 has 15 residues. In germline, CDR1 is SGHKS, CDR2 YYEKEE (reference sequence). The CDR3 coding sequence is TGTGCCAGCAGCCCGGGACAGTATAGCAATCAGCCCCAGCATTTT. It codes for CASSPGQYSNQPQHF.